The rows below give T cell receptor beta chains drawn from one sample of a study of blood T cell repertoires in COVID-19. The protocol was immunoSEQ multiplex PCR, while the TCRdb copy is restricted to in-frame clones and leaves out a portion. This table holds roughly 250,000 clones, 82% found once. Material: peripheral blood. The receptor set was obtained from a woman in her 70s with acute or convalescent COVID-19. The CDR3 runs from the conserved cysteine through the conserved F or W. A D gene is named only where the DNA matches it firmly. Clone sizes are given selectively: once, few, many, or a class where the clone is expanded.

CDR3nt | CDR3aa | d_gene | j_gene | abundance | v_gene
TGTGCCAGCAGTGAGCCCTATAGCAATCAGCCCCAGCATTTT | CASSEPYSNQPQHF | . | TRBJ1-5 | . | TRBV2
TGTGCCAGTAGTATCGACAGGGCTAGGATCCTCACCGGGGAGCTGTTTTTT | CASSIDRARILTGELFF | TRBD1 | TRBJ2-2 | . | TRBV19
TGTGCCAGCAGTTTAGTCGGGGGCTACACCTTC | CASSLVGGYTF | . | TRBJ1-2 | . | TRBV12-3/TRBV12-4
TGTGCCAGCAGTTCCCCCGTCTTCTACGAGCAGTACTTC | CASSSPVFYEQYF | . | TRBJ2-7 | . | TRBV7-2
TGTGCCAGCAGCCCGCGGGCGCGGAGGGGTATTGAAGCTTTCTTT | CASSPRARRGIEAFF | . | TRBJ1-1 | few | TRBV6-2/TRBV6-3
TGTGCCAGCAGCCCCCGACAGTACGCGAACACCGGGGAGCTGTTTTTT | CASSPRQYANTGELFF | . | TRBJ2-2 | few | TRBV11-3
TGCGCCAGCAGCTCCGCCGACGACAGGGGGATCTACGAGCAGTACTTC | CASSSADDRGIYEQYF | TRBD1 | TRBJ2-7 | once | TRBV5-1
TGTGCCAGCAGCTTGGGAGCGGGGGGTCCAAGGGAGCAGTACTTC | CASSLGAGGPREQYF | TRBD2 | TRBJ2-7 | . | TRBV5-6
TGTGCCAGCAGTGAAGACAGGGGGGCCCAGCATTTT | CASSEDRGAQHF | TRBD1 | TRBJ1-5 | . | TRBV2
TGTGCCAGCAGTATCCTAGGACAGGGCCGGAACACTGAAGCTTTCTTT | CASSILGQGRNTEAFF | TRBD1 | TRBJ1-1 | . | TRBV2
TGTGCCAGCAGCCGAGGCTACAATCAGCCCCAGCATTTT | CASSRGYNQPQHF | . | TRBJ1-5 | . | TRBV5-8
TGTGCCAGTAGGTGGACAGGGAACGGGGAGCTGTTTTTT | CASRWTGNGELFF | TRBD1 | TRBJ2-2 | few | TRBV19
TGTGCCAGCGGAGGAGGCGGACTTCGCACTGAAGCTTTCTTT | CASGGGGLRTEAFF | . | TRBJ1-1 | . | TRBV28
TGTGCCAGCAGCTTGTTAGGATCCGGGTCCGGCTACACCTTC | CASSLLGSGSGYTF | . | TRBJ1-2 | . | TRBV5-8
TGTGCCAGCAGAAACGACAGGGGTGGCTACACCTTC | CASRNDRGGYTF | TRBD1 | TRBJ1-2 | . | TRBV28
TGCGCCAGCAGCCCTGACTCCGGGGAGCTGTTTTTT | CASSPDSGELFF | . | TRBJ2-2 | . | TRBV5-1
TGCAGCGTTGCAAAGGGGGCGTCTGCACAGCCCCAGCATTTT | CSVAKGASAQPQHF | TRBD1 | TRBJ1-5 | . | TRBV29-1
TGTGCCAGCAGTGACCTTAACTATGGCTACACCTTC | CASSDLNYGYTF | . | TRBJ1-2 | . | TRBV2
TGTGCCAGTAGTCTCTCGGGGGAGAATTCACCCCTCCACTTT | CASSLSGENSPLHF | . | TRBJ1-6 | . | TRBV19
TGTGCCAGCAGGAAACCGGGACAGGGCGATGAAAAACTGTTTTTT | CASRKPGQGDEKLFF | TRBD1 | TRBJ1-4 | . | TRBV11-2
TGCGCCAGCAGCTTGGTGTCAGTTAACTATGGCTACACCTTC | CASSLVSVNYGYTF | . | TRBJ1-2 | . | TRBV5-1
TGTGCCAGCACGTACAGGGCCACGGGAACTGAAGCTTTCTTT | CASTYRATGTEAFF | . | TRBJ1-1 | . | TRBV9
TGTGCCAGCAGCCAAGAACCCGGGACAGGGGGCATGGAGACCCAGTACTTC | CASSQEPGTGGMETQYF | TRBD1 | TRBJ2-5 | . | TRBV3-1/TRBV3-2
TGCGCCAGCAGTCCGGCTAGCGGGGGGAAAGAGACCCAGTACTTC | CASSPASGGKETQYF | TRBD2 | TRBJ2-5 | . | TRBV5-1
TGCGCCAGCAGCTTGGTGGGGGGTTTTAATCAGCCCCAGCATTTT | CASSLVGGFNQPQHF | . | TRBJ1-5 | . | TRBV5-1
TGTGCCAGCAGCTTGGACAGGGCCTTTTCTGGAAACACCATATATTTT | CASSLDRAFSGNTIYF | . | TRBJ1-3 | once | TRBV5-5
TGTGCCAGCAGCAGGACAGGGGGCAATGAGCCCCAGCATTTT | CASSRTGGNEPQHF | TRBD1 | TRBJ1-5 | once | TRBV25-1
TGTGCCAGTAGTATAGAGGCCCAGGTATGGCAGCCCCAGCATTTT | CASSIEAQVWQPQHF | . | TRBJ1-5 | once | TRBV19
TGTGCCAGCAGCCCCGAGGGCCACACGAACACTGAAGCTTTCTTT | CASSPEGHTNTEAFF | . | TRBJ1-1 | . | TRBV7-8
TGTGCCACCTCGGACAGCTATGGCTACACCTTC | CATSDSYGYTF | . | TRBJ1-2 | . | TRBV24-1
TGTGCCAGCAGCCAAGGCGGGGGCTACACCTTC | CASSQGGGYTF | . | TRBJ1-2 | . | TRBV6-4
TGTGCCAGCAGCGACCAGTGGGGACAGGGCAAAGAGACCCAGTACTTC | CASSDQWGQGKETQYF | TRBD1 | TRBJ2-5 | . | TRBV7-2
TGTGCCAGCAGCACTACACAGGGTAGCGAAAAACTGTTTTTT | CASSTTQGSEKLFF | . | TRBJ1-4 | . | TRBV7-9
TGTGCCAGTAGTACCTGGACAGTACACTACAATGAGCAGTTCTTC | CASSTWTVHYNEQFF | . | TRBJ2-1 | few | TRBV19
TGTGCCAGCAGTGAATTCCCGCCTATTAGCAATCAGCCCCAGCATTTT | CASSEFPPISNQPQHF | . | TRBJ1-5 | once | TRBV25-1
TGTGCCAGCTCTCCGACATTCATGAACACTGAAGCTTTCTTT | CASSPTFMNTEAFF | . | TRBJ1-1 | . | TRBV18
TGTGCCAGCAGCTTAGAACGGCCAGGTCTCTCTGGAAACACCATATATTTT | CASSLERPGLSGNTIYF | . | TRBJ1-3 | . | TRBV7-2
TGTGCCAGTAGTGTACAGGGAGTAAACACTGAAGCTTTCTTT | CASSVQGVNTEAFF | . | TRBJ1-1 | . | TRBV19
TGCGCCAGCAGCCCCCATCCGACAGTCCGGGTGGACTACACCTTC | CASSPHPTVRVDYTF | . | TRBJ1-2 | few | TRBV4-3
TGTGCCAGCACCGAAAACAGCCTTAACACCGGGGAGCTGTTTTTT | CASTENSLNTGELFF | . | TRBJ2-2 | few | TRBV2
TGTGCCAGCAACCCGGCAGGGGCGGTTGGCTACACCTTC | CASNPAGAVGYTF | . | TRBJ1-2 | few | TRBV6-6